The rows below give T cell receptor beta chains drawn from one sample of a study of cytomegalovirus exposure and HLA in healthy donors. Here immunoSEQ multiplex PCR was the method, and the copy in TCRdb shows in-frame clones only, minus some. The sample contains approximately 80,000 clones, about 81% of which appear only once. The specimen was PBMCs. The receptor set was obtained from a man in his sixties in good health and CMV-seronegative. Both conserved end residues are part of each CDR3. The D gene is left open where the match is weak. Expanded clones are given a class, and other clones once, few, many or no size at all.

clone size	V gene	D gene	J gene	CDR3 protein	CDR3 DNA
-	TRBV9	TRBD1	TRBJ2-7	CASSAPGQGAYEQYF	TGTGCCAGCAGCGCCCCGGGACAGGGGGCTTACGAGCAGTACTTC
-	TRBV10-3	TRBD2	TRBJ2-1	CAISSGGGGNEQFF	TGTGCCATCAGCTCGGGCGGGGGTGGGAATGAGCAGTTCTTC
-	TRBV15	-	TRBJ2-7	CATSRGHTSYEQYF	TGTGCCACCAGCAGGGGCCACACCTCCTACGAGCAGTACTTC
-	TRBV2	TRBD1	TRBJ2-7	CATGQVGSYEQYF	TGTGCCACAGGACAGGTAGGCTCCTACGAGCAGTACTTC
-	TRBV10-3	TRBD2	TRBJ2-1	CAISESAPTAGGQGEQFF	TGTGCCATCAGTGAGTCCGCCCCAACCGCGGGGGGTCAGGGTGAGCAGTTCTTC
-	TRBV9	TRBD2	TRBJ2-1	CASSGTSGVSNEQFF	TGTGCCAGCAGCGGGACTAGCGGGGTCTCCAATGAGCAGTTCTTC
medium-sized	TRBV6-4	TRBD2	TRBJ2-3	CASSDSTSGGTDTQYF	TGTGCCAGCAGTGACTCGACTAGCGGGGGCACAGATACGCAGTATTTT
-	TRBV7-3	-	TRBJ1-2	CSSSASRQNGYTF	TGTTCCAGCAGCGCCTCCAGGCAGAATGGCTACACCTTC
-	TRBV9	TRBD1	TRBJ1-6	CASSAETGEKTPLHF	TGTGCCAGCAGCGCGGAAACAGGGGAGAAGACACCCCTCCACTTT
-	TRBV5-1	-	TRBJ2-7	CASSLGSASTYEQYF	TGCGCCAGCAGCTTGGGTAGCGCTTCGACCTACGAGCAGTACTTC
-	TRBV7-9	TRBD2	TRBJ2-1	CSSSLAGGPNNEQFF	TGTTCCAGCAGCTTAGCGGGGGGGCCGAACAATGAGCAGTTCTTC
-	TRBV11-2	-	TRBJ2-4	CASSSSAKNIQYF	TGTGCCAGCAGCTCTTCTGCCAAAAACATTCAGTACTTC
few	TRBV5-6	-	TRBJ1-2	CASRAGANYGYTF	TGTGCCAGCAGGGCAGGGGCGAACTATGGCTACACCTTC
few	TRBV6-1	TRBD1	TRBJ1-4	CASRTGGTNEKLFF	TGTGCCAGCAGAACAGGGGGTACTAATGAAAAACTGTTTTTT
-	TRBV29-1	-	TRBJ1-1	CSVSRGGEAFF	TGCAGCGTCTCCCGGGGAGGTGAAGCTTTCTTT
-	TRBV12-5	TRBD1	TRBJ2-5	CASGARGQGQETQYF	TGTGCTAGTGGGGCTCGGGGACAGGGCCAAGAGACCCAGTACTTC
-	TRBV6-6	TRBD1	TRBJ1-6	CASSYSGQGASPLHF	TGTGCCAGCAGTTACTCGGGACAGGGAGCTTCACCCCTCCACTTT
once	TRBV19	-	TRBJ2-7	CASSIVGGQSYEQYF	TGTGCCAGTAGTATAGTAGGCGGGCAGAGCTACGAGCAGTACTTC
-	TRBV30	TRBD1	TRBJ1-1	CAWSGRDRGTEAFF	TGTGCCTGGAGTGGGAGGGACAGGGGGACTGAAGCTTTCTTT
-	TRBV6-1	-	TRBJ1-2	CASSDDGNYGYTF	TGTGCCAGCAGTGATGACGGGAACTATGGCTACACCTTC
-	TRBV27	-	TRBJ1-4	CASSLAGIGEKLFF	TGTGCCAGCAGTTTAGCCGGGATTGGCGAAAAACTGTTTTTT
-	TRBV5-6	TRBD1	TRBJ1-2	CASSLGRGPGGYTF	TGTGCCAGCAGCTTGGGCAGGGGGCCGGGTGGCTACACCTTC
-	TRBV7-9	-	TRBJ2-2	CASTTNTGELFF	TGTGCCAGCACAACGAACACCGGGGAGCTGTTTTTT
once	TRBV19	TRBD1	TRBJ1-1	CASRLTGTGNTEAFF	TGTGCCAGTAGGCTGACGGGGACAGGGAACACTGAAGCTTTCTTT
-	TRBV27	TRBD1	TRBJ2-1	CASSASGQGFNEQFF	TGTGCCAGCAGTGCATCCGGACAGGGGTTCAATGAGCAGTTCTTC
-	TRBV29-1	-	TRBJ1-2	CSVRARDYGYTF	TGCAGCGTTAGGGCCAGGGACTATGGCTACACCTTC
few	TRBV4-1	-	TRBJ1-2	CASSQEQGSGGYTF	TGCGCCAGCAGCCAAGAGCAGGGGAGCGGTGGCTACACCTTC
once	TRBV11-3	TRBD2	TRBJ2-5	CASSRSAGGGETQYF	TGTGCCAGCAGCCGCTCAGCGGGGGGAGGAGAGACCCAGTACTTC
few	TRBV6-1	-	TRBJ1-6	CASSEVRSHNSPLHF	TGTGCCAGCAGTGAGGTACGGTCCCATAATTCACCCCTCCACTTT
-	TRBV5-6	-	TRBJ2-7	CASGQASSYEQYF	TGTGCCAGTGGCCAGGCGTCATCCTACGAGCAGTACTTC
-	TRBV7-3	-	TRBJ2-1	CASSLTTQGFEQFF	TGTGCCAGCAGCTTAACAACACAGGGTTTTGAGCAGTTCTTC
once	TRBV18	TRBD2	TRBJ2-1	CASSPRTSGGGMFF	TGTGCCAGCTCACCACGGACTAGCGGGGGAGGAATGTTCTTC
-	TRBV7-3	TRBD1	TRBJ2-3	CASSPHKGASTDTQYF	TGTGCCAGCAGCCCCCACAAGGGGGCTAGCACAGATACGCAGTATTTT
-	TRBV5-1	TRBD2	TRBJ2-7	CASSLVAGGLEQYF	TGCGCCAGCAGCTTGGTAGCGGGGGGCCTTGAGCAGTACTTC
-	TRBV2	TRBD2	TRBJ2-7	CASSEFPGTSYEQYF	TGTGCCAGCAGTGAATTTCCCGGGACTAGTTACGAGCAGTACTTC
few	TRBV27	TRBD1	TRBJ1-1	CASSLRQGFNTEAFF	TGTGCCAGCAGTCTTAGACAGGGATTTAACACTGAAGCTTTCTTT
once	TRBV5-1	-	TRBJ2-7	CASSLDAVDEQYF	TGCGCCAGCAGCTTGGATGCGGTAGACGAGCAGTACTTC
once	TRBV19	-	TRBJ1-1	CASSMGSVAFF	TGTGCCAGTAGTATGGGCTCGGTGGCTTTCTTC
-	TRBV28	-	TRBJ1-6	CASSFEGRASFYNSPLHF	TGTGCCAGCAGTTTTGAGGGTAGGGCGAGTTTCTATAATTCACCCCTCCACTTT
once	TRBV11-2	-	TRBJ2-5	CASSPHRVRETQYF	TGTGCCAGCAGCCCACACAGGGTGCGAGAGACCCAGTACTTC
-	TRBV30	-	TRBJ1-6	CAWRRQESSYNSPLHF	TGTGCCTGGAGGCGACAGGAAAGCTCCTATAATTCACCCCTCCACTTT
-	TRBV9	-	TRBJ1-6	CASSVEGQINSPLHF	TGTGCCAGCAGCGTAGAGGGACAAATTAATTCACCCCTCCACTTT
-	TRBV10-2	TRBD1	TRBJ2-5	CASSTGQGAGGETQYF	TGCGCCAGCAGTACGGGACAGGGGGCAGGTGGGGAGACCCAGTACTTC
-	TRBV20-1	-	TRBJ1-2	CSASEYGYTF	TGCAGTGCTAGCGAGTATGGCTACACCTTC
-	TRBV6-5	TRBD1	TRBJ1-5	CASNQLPGQVKPQHF	TGTGCCAGCAACCAACTCCCGGGACAGGTTAAGCCCCAGCATTTT
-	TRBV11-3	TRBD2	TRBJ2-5	CASSRPGGQETQYF	TGTGCCAGCAGCCGTCCGGGAGGCCAAGAGACCCAGTACTTC
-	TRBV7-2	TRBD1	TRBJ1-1	CASRVPGGASEAFF	TGTGCCAGCAGGGTACCAGGGGGCGCGAGTGAAGCTTTCTTT
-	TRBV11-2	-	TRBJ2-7	CASSLRLDEQYF	TGTGCCAGCAGCTTACGACTGGACGAGCAGTACTTC
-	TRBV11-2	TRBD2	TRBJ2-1	CASSRSGGGNEQFF	TGTGCCAGCAGCCGTAGCGGGGGGGGCAATGAGCAGTTCTTC
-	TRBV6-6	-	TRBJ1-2	CASSYAGSNYGYTF	TGTGCCAGCAGTTACGCGGGATCTAACTATGGCTACACCTTC
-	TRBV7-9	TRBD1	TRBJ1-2	CASSPRGQPNYGYTF	TGTGCCAGCAGCCCCAGGGGACAGCCTAACTATGGCTACACCTTC
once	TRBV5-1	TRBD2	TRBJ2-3	CASSLDPSGADTQYF	TGCGCCAGCAGCTTGGATCCTAGCGGGGCAGATACGCAGTATTTT
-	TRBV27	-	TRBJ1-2	CASSLRGAYGYTF	TGTGCCAGCAGTTTAAGGGGTGCCTATGGCTACACCTTC
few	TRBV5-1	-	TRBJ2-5	CASSAPGRRTKETQYF	TGCGCCAGCAGCGCCCCCGGACGCAGGACTAAAGAGACCCAGTACTTC
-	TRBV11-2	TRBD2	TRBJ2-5	CASSLDSVIGGGAKTQYF	TGTGCCAGCAGCTTAGATTCCGTTATCGGGGGGGGAGCCAAGACCCAGTACTTC
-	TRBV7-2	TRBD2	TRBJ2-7	CASSYTGLAGTAYEQYF	TGTGCCAGCAGCTATACCGGACTAGCGGGGACCGCCTACGAGCAGTACTTC
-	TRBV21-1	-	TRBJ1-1	CASTKVLRVMNTEAFF	TGTGCCAGCACAAAGGTACTGCGGGTAATGAACACTGAAGCTTTCTTT
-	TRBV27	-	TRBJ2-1	CASSSVGREQFF	TGTGCCAGCAGTTCGGTGGGCCGGGAGCAGTTCTTC
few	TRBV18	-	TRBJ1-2	CASSRTDYGYTF	TGTGCCAGCTCACGGACAGACTATGGCTACACCTTC